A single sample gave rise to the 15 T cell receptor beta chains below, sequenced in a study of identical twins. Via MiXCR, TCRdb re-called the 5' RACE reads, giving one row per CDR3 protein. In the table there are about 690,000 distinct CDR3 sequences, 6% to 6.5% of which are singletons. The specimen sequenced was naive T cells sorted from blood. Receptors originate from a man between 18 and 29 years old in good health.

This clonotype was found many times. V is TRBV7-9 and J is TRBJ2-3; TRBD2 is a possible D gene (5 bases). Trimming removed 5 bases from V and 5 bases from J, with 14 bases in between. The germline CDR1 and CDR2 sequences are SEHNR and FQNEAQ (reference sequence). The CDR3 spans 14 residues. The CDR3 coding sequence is TGTGCCAGCAGCCCAGGCCGAGCGGTAGATACGCAGTATTTT. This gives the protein CASSPGRAVDTQYF.

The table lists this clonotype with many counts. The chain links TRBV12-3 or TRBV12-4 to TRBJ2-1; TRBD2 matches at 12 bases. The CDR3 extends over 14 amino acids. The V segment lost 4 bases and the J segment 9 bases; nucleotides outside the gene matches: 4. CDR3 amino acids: CASSSLAGGGEQFF. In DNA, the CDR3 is TGTGCCAGCAGTTCCCTAGCGGGAGGGGGTGAGCAGTTCTTC.

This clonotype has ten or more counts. The CDR3 is CASSTPGTGAGELFF. Here the CDR3 DNA reads TGTGCCAGCAGTACTCCCGGGACAGGGGCCGGGGAGCTGTTTTTT. The rearrangement joins TRBV12-3 or TRBV12-4 to TRBJ2-2, with TRBD1 identical over 10 bases. This CDR3 has 15 residues. With V trimmed by 5 bases and J by 6 bases, 6 bases remained unmatched.

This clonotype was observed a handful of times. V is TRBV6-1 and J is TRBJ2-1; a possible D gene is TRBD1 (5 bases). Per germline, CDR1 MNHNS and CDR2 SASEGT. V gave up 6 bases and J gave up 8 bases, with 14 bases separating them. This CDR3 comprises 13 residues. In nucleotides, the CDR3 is TGTGCCAGCAGGGCCAGGGTATCAGATGAGCAGTTCTTC. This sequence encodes CASRARVSDEQFF.

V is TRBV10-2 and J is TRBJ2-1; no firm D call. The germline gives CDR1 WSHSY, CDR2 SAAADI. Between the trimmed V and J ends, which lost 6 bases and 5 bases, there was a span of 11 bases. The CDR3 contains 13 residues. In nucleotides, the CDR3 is TGCGCCAGCAGACTGGGATATGACAATGAGCAGTTCTTC. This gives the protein CASRLGYDNEQFF.

The CDR3 nucleotides read TGTGCCAGCTCACTCCGGGACAGGTCCTACGAGCAGTACGTC. Its protein product is CASSLRDRSYEQYV. The gene calls are TRBV18 and TRBJ2-7; the match to TRBD1 covers 8 bases. CDR3 length equals 14 residues. Germline V CDR1 and CDR2: KGHSH, LQKENI. V trimming: 4 bases; J trimming: 1 base; junction bases outside the gene matches: 3.

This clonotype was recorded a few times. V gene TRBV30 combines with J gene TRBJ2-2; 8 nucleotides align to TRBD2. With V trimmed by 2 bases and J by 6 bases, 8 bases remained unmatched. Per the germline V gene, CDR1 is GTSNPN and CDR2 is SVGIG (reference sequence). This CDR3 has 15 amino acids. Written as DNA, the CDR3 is TGTGCCTGGAGTCACGGAGCGGGAGTACCCGGGGAGCTGTTTTTT. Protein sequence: CAWSHGAGVPGELFF.

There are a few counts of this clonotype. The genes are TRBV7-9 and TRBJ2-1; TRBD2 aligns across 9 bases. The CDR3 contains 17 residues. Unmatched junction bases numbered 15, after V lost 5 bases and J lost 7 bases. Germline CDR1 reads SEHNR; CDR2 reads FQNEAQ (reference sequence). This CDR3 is CASSPRELREGINEQFF. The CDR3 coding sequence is TGTGCCAGCAGCCCCCGCGAATTGCGGGAGGGAATTAATGAGCAGTTCTTC.

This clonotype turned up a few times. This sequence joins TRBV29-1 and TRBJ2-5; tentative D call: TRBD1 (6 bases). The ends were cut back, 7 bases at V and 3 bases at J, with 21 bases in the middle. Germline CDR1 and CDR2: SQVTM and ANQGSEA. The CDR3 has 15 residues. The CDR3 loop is CSATLPGDQEETQYF. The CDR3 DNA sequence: TGCAGCGCCACCCTGCCAGGGGACCAAGAAGAGACCCAGTACTTC.

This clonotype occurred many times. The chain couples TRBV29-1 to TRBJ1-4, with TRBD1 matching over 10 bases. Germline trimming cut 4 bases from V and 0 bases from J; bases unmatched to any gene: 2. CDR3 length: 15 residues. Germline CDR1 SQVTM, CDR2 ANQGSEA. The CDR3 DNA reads TGCAGCGTTGGGACAGGGGGAACAACTAATGAAAAACTGTTTTTT. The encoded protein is CSVGTGGTTNEKLFF.

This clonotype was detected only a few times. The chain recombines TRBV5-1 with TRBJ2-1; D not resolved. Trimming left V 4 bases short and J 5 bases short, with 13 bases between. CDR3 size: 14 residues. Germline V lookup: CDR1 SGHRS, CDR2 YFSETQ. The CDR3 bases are TGCGCCAGCAGCCCGGGCCAGCTCCACAATGAGCAGTTCTTC. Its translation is CASSPGQLHNEQFF.

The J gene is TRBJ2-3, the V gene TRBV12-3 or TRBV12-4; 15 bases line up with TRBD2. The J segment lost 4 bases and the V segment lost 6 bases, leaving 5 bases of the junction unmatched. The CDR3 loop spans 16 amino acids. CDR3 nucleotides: TGTGCCAGCAGGAAGGGACTAGCGGGAGGCGCAGATACGCAGTATTTT. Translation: CASRKGLAGGADTQYF.

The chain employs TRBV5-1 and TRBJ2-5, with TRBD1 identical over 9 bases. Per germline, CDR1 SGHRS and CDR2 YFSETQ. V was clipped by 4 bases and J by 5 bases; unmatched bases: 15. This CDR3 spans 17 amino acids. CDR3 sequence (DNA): TGCGCCAGCAGCCCGGACAGGGGTGTCTCCGGGTGGGAGACCCAGTACTTC. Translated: CASSPDRGVSGWETQYF.

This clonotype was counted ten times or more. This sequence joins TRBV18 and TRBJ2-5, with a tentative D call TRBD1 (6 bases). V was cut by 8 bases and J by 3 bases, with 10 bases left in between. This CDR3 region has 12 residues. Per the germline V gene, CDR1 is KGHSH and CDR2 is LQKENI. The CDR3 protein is CASTRTEETQYF. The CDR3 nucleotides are TGTGCCAGCACCCGGACAGAAGAGACCCAGTACTTC. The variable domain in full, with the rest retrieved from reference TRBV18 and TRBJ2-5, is NAGVMQNPRHLVRRRGQEARLRCSPMKGHSHVYWYRQLPEEGLKFMVYLQKENIIDESGMPKERFSAEFPKEGPSILRIQQVVRGDSAAYFCASTRTEETQYFGPGTRLLVL.

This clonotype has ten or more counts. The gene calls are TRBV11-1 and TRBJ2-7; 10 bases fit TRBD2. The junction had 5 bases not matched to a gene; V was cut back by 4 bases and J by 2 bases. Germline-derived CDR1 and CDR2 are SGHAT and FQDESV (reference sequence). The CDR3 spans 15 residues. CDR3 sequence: CASSYLAGVAYEQYF. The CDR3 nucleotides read TGTGCCAGCAGCTACCTAGCGGGAGTGGCCTACGAGCAGTACTTC. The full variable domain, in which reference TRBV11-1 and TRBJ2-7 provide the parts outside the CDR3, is EAEVAQSPRYKITEKSQAVAFWCDPISGHATLYWYRQILGQGPELLVQFQDESVVDDSQLPKDRFSAERLKGVDSTLKIQPAELGDSAMYLCASSYLAGVAYEQYFGPGTRLTVT.